The clone carrying this TCR beta chain was detected a few times. Amplified material comprised TCR beta CDR3 regions derived from RNA transcripts. An initial RT-PCR round employing HTBI primers preceded a second-round multiplex PCR. A single record per CDR3 protein comes from TCRdb applying MiXCR to the multiplex PCR reads. The data show fewer than 600,000 distinct CDR3 sequences, with approximately 15% seen just once and 9.5% to 10% held by the top ten. This sample stems from a study of Graves' ophthalmopathy and Graves' hyperthyroidism. V shed 1 base and J shed 8 bases, with 17 bases lying between them. The CDR3 is 15 residues long. Germline V gives CDR1 ENHRY, CDR2 SYGVKD.

The sequenced sample consisted of blood. This sequence was found in a woman aged 25-40 years with Graves' ophthalmopathy. The chain joins TRBV10-3 to TRBJ1-2; tentative D call: TRBD1 (6 bases). CDR3 in amino acids: CAISEFGGRTDGYTF. The CDR3 DNA reads TGTGCCATCAGTGAGTTCGGGGGGCGAACTGACGGCTACACCTTC.